The 25 T cell receptor beta chains listed next were all sequenced from one sample in a study of CD8 T cells in Susac syndrome. The RNA, about 0.5 to 1 ug, was put through reverse transcription using random hexamers. TCRdb fed the immunoSEQ multiplex PCR reads into MiXCR, producing one record per CDR3 protein. The table records tens of thousands of distinct CDR3 sequences, about 96% of them present only once. Sample: CD8+ T cells from PBMCs. The origin of the receptors is a human donor with Susac syndrome.

The J gene is TRBJ2-1, the V gene TRBV29-1; D remains unclear. Per germline, CDR1 SQVTM and CDR2 ANQGSEA. CDR3 size: 8 residues. V lost 5 bases, J lost 10 bases, and 3 bases lay in between. The CDR3 is CSVREQFF. Here the CDR3 DNA reads TGCAGCGTTAGGGAGCAGTTCTTC.

This clonotype has a single count. V gene TRBV4-2 combines with J gene TRBJ2-3; the D is unclear. This CDR3 is built from 16 residues. Trimming shortened V by 0 bases and J by 2 bases, and 12 bases separated the two germline ends. Germline CDR1 and CDR2: LGHNA and YNFKEQ. CDR3 nucleotides: TGTGCCAGCAGCCAAGAAGAGGCAGTGAACACAGATACGCAGTATTTT. This translates into CASSQEEAVNTDTQYF.

The rearrangement uses TRBV15 and TRBJ2-7, with D uncertain. Trimming cost V 5 bases and J 1 base, with 12 bases left between them. The CDR3 has 14 amino acids. Germline values: CDR1 LNHNV, CDR2 YYDKDF (reference sequence). CDR3 sequence reads: CATSQGRGSYEQYV. CDR3 bases: TGTGCCACCAGCCAAGGTCGAGGTTCCTACGAGCAGTACGTC.

The chain employs TRBV20-1 and TRBJ2-1; D is uncertain. With 3 bases removed from V and 1 base from J, the gap between germline ends came to 10 bases. This CDR3 is built from 14 residues. Germline assignment: CDR1 DFQATT and CDR2 SNEGSKA (reference sequence). The CDR3 sequence is CSASSLGSYNEQFF. The CDR3 nucleotides are TGCAGTGCTAGTAGCCTAGGATCCTACAATGAGCAGTTCTTC.

This sequence joins TRBV28 and TRBJ1-3; 9 bases are shared with TRBD1. V shed 7 bases, J shed 4 bases, and the junction held 11 bases outside the gene matches. Germline CDR1 MDHEN, CDR2 SYDVKM. This CDR3 has 16 residues. CDR3 in DNA: TGTGCCAGCATAAAGGCCGGGACAGGGATGGGAAACACCATATATTTT. This sequence encodes CASIKAGTGMGNTIYF.

The chain carries TRBV4-3 and TRBJ2-5; D is unclear. Germline V gene lookup returns CDR1 LGHNA and CDR2 YSLEER. V lost 0 bases and J 5 bases, leaving 13 bases between the germline ends. This CDR3 region has 15 residues. CDR3 nucleotide sequence: TGCGCCAGCAGCCAAGATTGGGTTCAGTCCGAGACCCAGTACTTC. Its translation: CASSQDWVQSETQYF.

This clonotype came up once. The J gene is TRBJ2-2, the V gene TRBV27; 11 positions agree with TRBD2. The V and J ends lost 2 bases and 4 bases, in that order; junction bases with no gene match: 6. CDR1 MNHEY and CDR2 SMNVEV come from the germline V gene (reference sequence). This CDR3 has 17 residues. The CDR3 DNA reads TGTGCCAGCAGTTTAGATACTACTAGCGGGAGCACCGGGGAGCTGTTTTTT. Translating gives CASSLDTTSGSTGELFF.

The rearrangement links TRBV28 to TRBJ2-1; possible D gene TRBD2, 5 bases. The CDR3 has 12 amino acids. Germline loops: CDR1 MDHEN, CDR2 SYDVKM. Trimming removed 4 bases at V and 8 bases at J, with 9 bases between. The CDR3 protein is CASSWLADEQFF. CDR3 sequence (DNA): TGTGCCAGCAGTTGGCTAGCCGATGAGCAGTTCTTC.

This chain joins TRBV20-1 and TRBJ2-1; TRBD2 matches 14 bases. This CDR3 has 15 residues. Germline-derived CDR1 and CDR2 are DFQATT and SNEGSKA (reference sequence). The junction had 6 bases not matched to a gene; V was cut back by 4 bases and J by 7 bases. CDR3 DNA: TGCAGTGCTATGGTAGGGACTAGCGGGAGTAATGAGCAGTTCTTC. Amino acids: CSAMVGTSGSNEQFF.

This clonotype has a single count. The chain has TRBV27 and TRBJ1-5; maybe TRBD1 (5 bases). CDR3 length: 13 residues. CDR1 is MNHEY and CDR2 is SMNVEV in the germline V gene (reference sequence). V lost 4 bases, J lost 5 bases, and 9 bases lay in between. CDR3 protein: CASSWGVDQPQHF. Written as DNA, the CDR3 is TGTGCCAGCAGTTGGGGGGTTGATCAGCCCCAGCATTTT.

The CDR3 loop is CSARDSPQSEAFF. DNA of the CDR3: TGCAGCGCTCGGGACTCGCCACAGAGTGAAGCTTTCTTT. The chain carries TRBV29-1 and TRBJ1-1; D is possibly TRBD1 (5 bases). In germline, CDR1 is SQVTM, CDR2 ANQGSEA. Trimming shortened V by 7 bases and J by 7 bases, and 19 bases separated the two germline ends. The CDR3 loop spans 13 amino acids.

The chain carries TRBV20-1 and TRBJ2-7; TRBD1 aligns across 8 bases. The germline V gene has CDR1 DFQATT and CDR2 SNEGSKA (reference sequence). The CDR3 contains 14 residues. Trimming removed 6 bases from V and 2 bases from J; junction bases left unmatched: 9. CDR3 protein: CSAGRTGRPYEQYF. In DNA, the CDR3 is TGCAGTGCCGGCCGGACAGGGCGTCCCTACGAGCAGTACTTC.

This clonotype was observed a single time. The chain couples TRBV20-1 to TRBJ1-1, with TRBD1 as a possible D gene (6 bases). The CDR3 runs 15 residues. Looked up from germline, CDR1 is DFQATT and CDR2 is SNEGSKA (reference sequence). V lost 5 bases and J 1 base, leaving 17 bases between the germline ends. The CDR3 reads CSAFSSQGSNTEAFF. The CDR3 DNA is TGCAGTGCTTTCTCGTCTCAGGGGTCGAACACTGAAGCTTTCTTT.

The rearrangement uses TRBV27 and TRBJ1-1; TRBD1 agrees at 10 bases. This CDR3 region has 15 residues. The V and J ends lost 0 bases and 4 bases, in that order; junction bases with no gene match: 2. Germline values: CDR1 MNHEY, CDR2 SMNVEV (reference sequence). This CDR3 is CASSLSTGGGTEAFF. The CDR3 bases are TGTGCCAGCAGTTTATCGACAGGGGGCGGCACTGAAGCTTTCTTT.

This clonotype has just one count. The rearrangement joins TRBV10-3 to TRBJ2-7; D gene ambiguous. Per the germline V gene, CDR1 is ENHRY and CDR2 is SYGVKD. This CDR3 region has 11 residues. The V and J ends lost 4 bases and 2 bases respectively, with 3 bases between them. The CDR3: CAISGPYEQYF. The CDR3 DNA reads TGTGCCATCAGTGGCCCCTACGAGCAGTACTTC.

The gene calls are TRBV7-9 and TRBJ2-6, with D possibly being TRBD1 or TRBD2 (5 bases each). CDR3 length: 12 residues. With 10 bases removed from V and 4 bases from J, the gap between germline ends came to 8 bases. CDR1 and CDR2 from the germline V gene are SEHNR and FQNEAQ (reference sequence). CDR3 sequence: CATGTGANVLTF. The CDR3 region has the DNA TGTGCCACTGGGACCGGGGCCAACGTCCTGACTTTC.

The chain joins TRBV29-1 to TRBJ2-7; 14 positions agree with TRBD2. V was pared by 4 bases and J by 5 bases, with 4 bases of the junction left unmatched. Germline assignment: CDR1 SQVTM and CDR2 ANQGSEA. The CDR3 has 14 amino acids. The CDR3 DNA sequence: TGCAGCGTTGGGGGGACTAGCGGGAGTGACGAGCAGTACTTC. This sequence encodes CSVGGTSGSDEQYF.

This rearrangement joins TRBV12-3 or TRBV12-4 to TRBJ2-5; TRBD2 matches 16 bases. CDR3 size: 17 residues. Trimming took 6 bases from V and 4 from J; bases not matched to a gene: 8. CDR3 in DNA: TGTGCCAGCAGCGCCGGGACTAGCGGGAGGGCCGGAGAGACCCAGTACTTC. Translating it yields CASSAGTSGRAGETQYF.

V and J are TRBV27 and TRBJ1-2; 8 bases are shared with TRBD1. Germline V gene sequence: CDR1 MNHEY, CDR2 SMNVEV (reference sequence). The V and J ends lost 5 bases and 8 bases, in that order; junction bases with no gene match: 7. CDR3 size: 13 residues. The CDR3: CASSPTGGRGYTF. DNA for the CDR3: TGTGCCAGCAGTCCCACAGGGGGAAGAGGCTACACCTTC.

The chain links TRBV20-1 to TRBJ2-7; 8 nucleotides agree with TRBD1. The V segment lost 6 bases and the J segment 4 bases; nucleotides outside the gene matches: 11. This CDR3 region has 14 residues. CDR1 is DFQATT and CDR2 is SNEGSKA in the germline V gene (reference sequence). CDR3 nucleotides: TGCAGTGCCGCTGGACAGGGAGTGCCATACGAGCAGTACGTC. Its translation: CSAAGQGVPYEQYV.

This CDR3 is CASSYYGGGTDTQYF. In DNA form, the CDR3 reads TGTGCCAGCAGTTACTATGGAGGTGGCACAGATACGCAGTATTTT. The chain couples TRBV6-5 to TRBJ2-3, with D perhaps matching TRBD2 (5 bases). The V end lost 1 base, the J end lost 1 base, and 9 bases lay between the germline ends. Germline-derived CDR1 and CDR2 are MNHEY and SVGAGI. The CDR3 totals 15 residues.

The chain links TRBV4-2 to TRBJ1-2, with 10 bases that match TRBD1. CDR1 is LGHNA, CDR2 YNFKEQ, per germline. There are 15 residues in the CDR3. The trim removed 0 bases at V and 8 bases at J, leaving 6 bases unmatched. CDR3: CASSQDRDRGIGYTF. CDR3 DNA sequence: TGTGCCAGCAGCCAAGACCGGGACAGGGGAATCGGCTACACCTTC.

V usage is TRBV9 and J usage is TRBJ2-1; D is perhaps TRBD2 (6 bases). The length of the CDR3 is 16 residues. V lost 0 bases to trimming and J lost 5 bases, with 15 bases between them. Germline V gives CDR1 SGDLS, CDR2 YYNGEE. The CDR3 nucleotides are TGTGCCAGCAGCGTAGGGGACTCCGCTGGAGACAATGAGCAGTTCTTC. Translation gives CASSVGDSAGDNEQFF.

The table lists this clonotype with a count of one. The rearrangement links TRBV24-1 to TRBJ1-5, with TRBD1 matching over 7 bases. The V segment lost 3 bases and the J segment 3 bases; nucleotides outside the gene matches: 4. The CDR3 has 15 amino acids. Germline CDR1 is KGHDR and CDR2 is SFDVKD. CDR3 residues: CATSDATGYNQPQHF. The DNA for the CDR3 is TGTGCCACCAGTGATGCGACAGGGTACAATCAGCCCCAGCATTTT.

This chain joins TRBV7-2 and TRBJ2-7, with 7 bases fitting TRBD2. The V gene end was trimmed by 0 bases and the J gene end by 6 bases; junction bases not matched to a gene: 2. CDR1 is SGHTA and CDR2 is FQGNSA in the germline V gene. This CDR3 has 13 amino acids. The CDR3 reads CASSLAPSGEQYF. Written as DNA, the CDR3 is TGTGCCAGCAGCTTAGCCCCTAGCGGCGAGCAGTACTTC.